Listed here are 24 T cell receptor beta chains from one sample, sequenced in a study of T-cell reconstitution after alpha-beta-depleted transplantation in children. TCRbeta library construction was performed incorporating unique molecular identifiers. TCRdb independently ran MiXCR on the PCR reads; one entry per CDR3 protein. The data show about 600,000 distinct CDR3 sequences, with over 10% seen just once and 2.2% held by the top ten. The specimen was PBMCs, mostly from graft donor cells, collected 360 days after TCRalphabeta/CD19-depleted stem cell transplant. These receptor sequences come from a male patient aged 10-17 years who had a stem cell transplant for acute myeloid leukemia, so the T cells may come from the graft donor.

This clonotype was counted only a few times. J is TRBJ2-2 and V is TRBV27, with no clear D. CDR3 size: 13 residues. V was pared by 5 bases and J by 4 bases, with 8 bases between. In germline, CDR1 is MNHEY, CDR2 SMNVEV (reference sequence). CDR3 DNA sequence: TGTGCCAGCAGTGCGCAACTCACCGGGGAGCTGTTTTTT. Translation: CASSAQLTGELFF.

The chain joins TRBV20-1 to TRBJ2-2, with 10 nucleotides matching TRBD1. The V gene end was trimmed by 6 bases and the J gene end by 5 bases; junction bases not matched to a gene: 9. The CDR3 runs 15 residues. CDR1 and CDR2 (germline): DFQATT, SNEGSKA (reference sequence). The CDR3 nucleotides are TGCAGTGCCCCTCTTCCGGGACAGGGGACCGGGGAGCTGTTTTTT. Its protein is CSAPLPGQGTGELFF.

This chain links TRBV6-2 or TRBV6-3 with TRBJ1-5, with a weak D call TRBD1 (5 bases). The germline CDR1 and CDR2 sequences are MNHEY and SVGEGT. The CDR3 is 14 residues long. The ends were cut back, 6 bases at V and 6 bases at J, with 15 bases in the middle. CDR3 DNA: TGTGCCAGCAGAAGCGTGGGGGGGACTCAGCCCCAGCATTTT. Translated: CASRSVGGTQPQHF.

A few counts support this clonotype. The chain recombines TRBV5-8 with TRBJ2-2; the D call may be TRBD1 or TRBD2 (5 bases each). Germline lookup yields CDR1 SGHTS and CDR2 YDEGEE. The CDR3 loop spans 15 amino acids. V shed 6 bases and J shed 0 bases, with 12 bases lying between them. The chain's CDR3 is CASNGDPTNTGELFF. CDR3 in DNA: TGTGCCAGCAACGGGGACCCCACGAACACCGGGGAGCTGTTTTTT.

This clonotype showed up many times. The gene calls are TRBV20-1 and TRBJ2-5, with TRBD1 matching over 9 bases. Germline V CDR1 and CDR2: DFQATT, SNEGSKA (reference sequence). V lost 6 bases, J lost 5 bases, and 7 bases stayed unmatched. The CDR3 totals 13 residues. The CDR3 nucleotides are TGCAGTGCACCTTGGACAGGGGAGGAGACCCAGTACTTC. This translates into CSAPWTGEETQYF.

The gene calls are TRBV27 and TRBJ2-7, with D tentatively TRBD2 (6 bases). Deletions cut 3 bases from V and 0 bases from J, with 15 bases between. In germline, CDR1 is MNHEY, CDR2 SMNVEV (reference sequence). This CDR3 region has 16 residues. DNA of the CDR3: TGTGCCAGCAGTTTGGCGGGGCAACCATTCTCCTACGAGCAGTACTTC. Translation gives CASSLAGQPFSYEQYF.

V and J are TRBV4-3 and TRBJ1-4; the D is unclear. The germline V and J ends were trimmed by 4 bases and 8 bases, with 14 bases remaining between them. The CDR3 is 14 amino acids. In germline, CDR1 is LGHNA, CDR2 YSLEER. The CDR3 nucleotides are TGCGCCAGCAGCCCGTCCCCCGGATTGGAAAAACTGTTTTTT. Encoded protein: CASSPSPGLEKLFF.

This clonotype came up a few times. The rearrangement links TRBV9 to TRBJ2-1, with 7 bases lining up with TRBD2. J gave up 9 bases and V 0 bases, and 12 bases lay outside the gene matches. Germline V gene sequence: CDR1 SGDLS, CDR2 YYNGEE. The CDR3 runs to 16 residues. The CDR3 loop reads CASSVVAWGRAGEQFF. For the CDR3, the DNA is TGTGCCAGCAGCGTAGTAGCGTGGGGGAGGGCCGGTGAGCAGTTCTTC.

This clonotype has just a few counts. The chain links TRBV28 to TRBJ1-1, with a possible D match to TRBD1 (5 bases). The V gene lost 7 bases and the J gene lost 4 bases, with 19 bases spanning the gap. Germline CDR1 MDHEN, CDR2 SYDVKM. The CDR3 runs to 15 residues. In DNA form, the CDR3 reads TGTGCCAGCACCTTATTTCTCGACGGGGCCACTGAAGCTTTCTTT. Amino acid sequence: CASTLFLDGATEAFF.

The rearrangement joins TRBV28 to TRBJ1-4; D possibly corresponds to TRBD1 (6 bases). V was cut by 7 bases and J by 3 bases, with 21 bases left in between. Germline CDR1 reads MDHEN; CDR2 reads SYDVKM. The CDR3 spans 17 residues. The DNA for the CDR3 is TGTGCCAGCACATTACAGGGTTATGGCCGGTCTAATGAAAAACTGTTTTTT. It is translated as CASTLQGYGRSNEKLFF.

The chain has TRBV11-2 and TRBJ2-1; 11 bases are a match to TRBD2. Germline loops: CDR1 SGHAT, CDR2 FQNNGV. With 6 bases clipped from V and 0 bases from J, the junction kept 10 bases outside the gene matches. The CDR3 runs 18 residues. DNA of the CDR3: TGTGCCAGCAGACCCCGGCCCCTAGCGGGAGGCTCCTACAATGAGCAGTTCTTC. This translates into CASRPRPLAGGSYNEQFF.

This clonotype was picked up a small number of times. The chain employs TRBV12-3 or TRBV12-4 and TRBJ2-4; D not resolved. With 5 bases removed from V and 0 bases from J, the gap between germline ends came to 5 bases. This CDR3 region has 13 residues. This CDR3 is CASSVLAKNIQYF. For the CDR3, the DNA is TGTGCCAGCAGTGTACTAGCCAAAAACATTCAGTACTTC.

This clonotype was seen a few times. The rearrangement joins TRBV4-2 to TRBJ2-1, with D possibly being TRBD1 or TRBD2 (6 bases each). This CDR3 comprises 14 residues. The germline V gene encodes CDR1 LGHNA and CDR2 YNFKEQ. V lost 7 bases and J 9 bases, leaving 19 bases between the germline ends. CDR3 sequence: CASTGLWGAGEQFF. In DNA, the CDR3 is TGTGCCAGCACCGGCCTCTGGGGGGCGGGTGAGCAGTTCTTC.

The chain links TRBV29-1 to TRBJ2-4, with D unresolved. The V gene lost 4 bases and the J gene lost 7 bases, with 8 bases spanning the gap. CDR3 length: 11 residues. The germline CDR1 and CDR2 sequences are SQVTM and ANQGSEA. The CDR3 coding sequence is TGCAGCGTTGTGGTTCGGAACATTCAGTACTTC. It specifies CSVVVRNIQYF.

The J gene is TRBJ2-7, the V gene TRBV30; maybe TRBD2 (6 bases). Per the germline V gene, CDR1 is GTSNPN and CDR2 is SVGIG (reference sequence). The V end was cut by 4 bases, the J end by 2 bases, with 9 bases between. The CDR3 length is 12 residues. The CDR3 reads CAWMGGPYEQYF. The CDR3 DNA is TGTGCCTGGATGGGGGGTCCCTACGAGCAGTACTTC.

The chain uses TRBV29-1 and TRBJ2-7, with a weak D call TRBD1 (6 bases). Looked up from germline, CDR1 is SQVTM and CDR2 is ANQGSEA. The CDR3 has 13 residues. Between the trimmed V and J ends, which lost 4 bases and 3 bases, there was a span of 13 bases. CDR3 in amino acids: CSVGAGELYEQYF. The DNA for the CDR3 is TGCAGCGTTGGTGCAGGGGAGCTCTACGAGCAGTACTTC.

This rearrangement joins TRBV7-2 to TRBJ1-2; possibly TRBD1 for D (6 bases). The germline V gene has CDR1 SGHTA and CDR2 FQGNSA. The ends were cut back, 5 bases at V and 6 bases at J, with 19 bases in the middle. The CDR3 covers 15 residues. The chain's CDR3 is CASSPDRSLGDGYTF. The CDR3 bases are TGTGCCAGCAGCCCTGACAGGTCACTGGGGGATGGCTACACCTTC.

This clonotype has ten or more counts. The genes are TRBV12-3 or TRBV12-4 and TRBJ2-1, with 11 nucleotides matching TRBD2. The CDR3 sequence is 15 residues long. J gave up 6 bases and V 5 bases, and 6 bases lay outside the gene matches. CDR3 nucleotides: TGTGCCAGCAGTACAATAGCGGGAGGGTTCAATGAGCAGTTCTTC. It yields the protein CASSTIAGGFNEQFF.

The chain recombines TRBV25-1 with TRBJ2-7; TRBD2 is a possible D gene (5 bases). V lost 3 bases and J lost 9, with 21 bases in between. CDR1 and CDR2 (germline): MGHDK, SYGVNS. The CDR3 sequence is 15 residues long. CDR3 DNA: TGTGCCAGCAGTGAGGGCCTCAGAGGCCCTGCGGGGCAGTACTTC. This translates into CASSEGLRGPAGQYF.

The table lists this clonotype with many counts. The chain carries TRBV5-4 and TRBJ2-1; D is perhaps TRBD1 or TRBD2 (5 bases each). V lost 2 bases to trimming and J lost 6 bases, with 12 bases between them. The CDR3 has 14 residues. Germline V gives CDR1 SGHNT, CDR2 YYREEE (reference sequence). This CDR3 reads CASSFPGRFNEQFF. The CDR3 DNA reads TGTGCCAGCAGCTTCCCGGGACGGTTCAATGAGCAGTTCTTC.

The V call is TRBV14, the J call TRBJ2-3; tentative D call: TRBD2 (6 bases). Germline loops: CDR1 SGHDN, CDR2 FVKESK. V lost 4 bases and J 5 bases, leaving 13 bases between the germline ends. CDR3 length: 14 amino acids. The CDR3 coding sequence is TGTGCCAGCAGCCGTGCGGGATTGGGAGATACGCAGTATTTT. Its translation: CASSRAGLGDTQYF.

The rearrangement joins TRBV5-1 to TRBJ2-1; D is uncertain. The CDR3 is 14 residues long. V lost 7 bases to trimming and J lost 2 bases, with 13 bases between them. Germline loops: CDR1 SGHRS, CDR2 YFSETQ. CDR3 sequence (DNA): TGCGCCAGCTGCACAGAGCCACCCTACAATGAGCAGTTCTTC. It translates to CASCTEPPYNEQFF. Looking up the rest from reference TRBV5-1 and TRBJ2-1 gives the full variable domain: KAGVTQTPRYLIKTRGQQVTLSCSPISGHRSVSWYQQTPGQGLQFLFEYFSETQRNKGNFPGRFSGRQFSNSRSEMNVSTLELGDSALYLCASCTEPPYNEQFFGPGTRLTVL.

This clonotype was observed a handful of times. The genes are TRBV4-3 and TRBJ2-1, with TRBD2 matching over 11 bases. The germline gives CDR1 LGHNA, CDR2 YSLEER. J gave up 8 bases and V 4 bases, and 10 bases lay outside the gene matches. The CDR3 is 16 residues long. In DNA, the CDR3 is TGCGCCAGCAGCCGCCTACTAGCGGGAGAATTCGATGAGCAGTTCTTC. Translated, it gives CASSRLLAGEFDEQFF.

A few counts support this clonotype. V gene TRBV3-1 combines with J gene TRBJ2-1; 8 bases are a match to TRBD2. The CDR3 consists of 14 residues. V gave up 3 bases and J gave up 7 bases; unmatched junction bases: 5. The germline gives CDR1 LGHDT, CDR2 YNNKEL (reference sequence). As DNA, the CDR3 is TGTGCCAGCAGCCAGGGACTAGGGGGGAATGAGCAGTTCTTC. Translating it yields CASSQGLGGNEQFF.